Sequencing of this TCR beta chain was carried out in a study of regulatory dendritic cells for organ transplantation. Study outcomes and limitations: Regulatory dendritic cells appeared to expand memory CD8+ clones less than mature ones.

As for this clone: The antigen is not known.

Germline V lookup: CDR1 MNHNS, CDR2 SASEGT. With 4 bases clipped from V and 6 bases from J, the junction kept 9 bases outside the gene matches. The CDR3 has 15 amino acids. Repertoires were generated with immunoSEQ multiplex PCR, while TCRdb's copy carries only in-frame clones and drops some. The repertoire holds just under 30,000 clones, roughly 85% seen once, with less than 2.5% in the top ten. Naive CD45RA+ and memory CD45RO+ CD4+ or CD8+ T cells were FACS-sorted. The sample consisted of memory CD4+ T cells from blood. Noted subset: CD45RO+ memory T cells. The chain links TRBV6-1 to TRBJ2-4; 7 bases map to TRBD1. The source of this sequence is a human donor in good health. The CDR3 protein is CASSVEQGWGNIQYF. The CDR3 nucleotides read TGTGCCAGCAGTGTAGAACAGGGGTGGGGAAACATTCAGTACTTC.